Given below is one T cell receptor (beta chain) in context. This clone appeared once. This receptor's antigen is unknown. An end of the junction does not agree with germline; a read error may underlie this. Libraries were built with the immunoSEQ multiplex PCR assay. Drawn from immuneACCESS, this table holds only the in-frame rearrangements with V and J called that TCRdb kept. Clones are partly lost; checked studies trace under half to an unresolved V gene and leave the rest unexplained. Recorded for this sample are tens of thousands of clones; 90% to 98% of them occurred a single time. Together, the top ten hold about 0.31% of the sample. Measured from the cysteine to the phenylalanine, the CDR3 is 16 residues long. Only CDR3 DNA remains: 48 bases, in frame from the first base. CDR1 and CDR2 (SGHTA, FQGTGA) derive from the germline V gene. This entry comes from a study of technical replicates of blood from a few donors (dated by TCRdb to about 2017).

The sample consisted of T cells isolated from PBMCs. The rearranged segments are TRBV7-3 and TRBJ2-2, and 8 junction bases match TRBD1. This TCR was sampled from a human donor in good health. The CDR3 region reads CASSYLTGVNTEELFF. In nucleotides, the sequence is TGTGCCAGCAGCTATCTGACAGGGGTGAACACCGAGGAGCTGTTTTTT.